These 6 T cell receptor beta chains came from one sample sequenced in a study of blood T cell repertoires in COVID-19. Data came from immunoSEQ multiplex PCR; TCRdb stores just in-frame clones and leaves some out. The sample carries approximately 74,000 clones, over 70% recorded once. The sample consisted of peripheral blood. These receptors all stem from a man older than 75 with active or convalescent COVID-19.

The chain combines TRBV6-5 with TRBJ1-2; the match to TRBD1 covers 8 bases. CDR1 is MNHEY, CDR2 SVGAGI, per germline. The ends lost 7 bases at V and 0 bases at J; junction bases unmatched: 7. CDR3 length: 15 residues. The CDR3 protein is CASTAPDRANYGYTF. CDR3 bases: TGTGCCAGCACAGCCCCGGACAGGGCTAACTATGGCTACACCTTC.

This sequence joins TRBV28 and TRBJ1-5; D is uncertain. V was pared by 2 bases and J by 3 bases, with 11 bases between. The CDR3 is made up of 15 amino acids. Germline-derived CDR1 and CDR2 are MDHEN and SYDVKM. CDR3 in DNA: TGTGCCAGCAGTTTAATAGAGGGCATCAATCAGCCCCAGCATTTT. Amino acids: CASSLIEGINQPQHF.

This clone came up a few times. V and J are TRBV5-1 and TRBJ2-6; 10 bases are a match to TRBD1. The CDR3 has 16 amino acids. Germline assignment: CDR1 SGHRS and CDR2 YFSETQ. J was trimmed by 3 bases and V by 4 bases; bases with no gene match: 4. CDR3 nucleotide sequence: TGCGCCAGCAGCCCCGGGACAGGGGTTGGGGCCAACGTCCTGACTTTC. Amino acids: CASSPGTGVGANVLTF.

The DNA of the CDR3 is TGTGCCAGCAGCTTAGGGACAGGGGATGATACGCAGTATTTT. Translation gives CASSLGTGDDTQYF. The genes are TRBV11-3 and TRBJ2-3, with 9 nucleotides matching TRBD1. The CDR3 covers 14 residues. After removal of 1 base from V and 6 bases from J, the junction contained 2 bases not matched to a gene. CDR1 is SGHNT and CDR2 is YENEEA in the germline V gene.

The chain combines TRBV6-2 or TRBV6-3 with TRBJ1-1; 9 positions match TRBD1. The V gene's germline CDR1 is MNHEY and CDR2 SVGEGT. The length of the CDR3 is 16 residues. V was clipped by 4 bases and J by 3 bases; unmatched bases: 9. The CDR3 protein is CASSFGDRGRHTEAFF. The CDR3 region has the DNA TGTGCCAGCAGTTTTGGAGACAGGGGGAGACACACTGAAGCTTTCTTT.

The chain recombines TRBV4-1 with TRBJ1-6; 7 bases map to TRBD1. Germline V gene lookup returns CDR1 MGHRA and CDR2 YSYEKL. The ends lost 0 bases at V and 10 bases at J; junction bases unmatched: 6. This CDR3 contains 15 residues. The CDR3, as DNA: TGCGCCAGCAGCCAAGAGACAGGGCTGGGGTCACCCCTCCACTTT. It specifies CASSQETGLGSPLHF.